What follows are 16 T cell receptor beta chains derived from one specimen sequenced in a study of beta chain features in type 1 diabetes. Overall study findings and caveats: Moderately but significantly shorter TCRB CDR3s were found in Type 1 diabetes patients in all four CD4+ subsets.

Reverse transcribing all isolated RNA meant expressed TCRB transcripts were sequenced. This table comes from immunoSEQ multiplex PCR, and its TCRdb copy is limited to in-frame clones, with some not included. The sample has roughly 220,000 clones, more than 15% seen once. Antigen specificity for these receptors is unknown. Sequenced input: naive CD4+ T cells from blood. Receptors originate from a man aged 25 to 45 with type 1 diabetes.

This clone was counted between two and nine times. This chain links TRBV29-1 with TRBJ2-2, with no clear D. The CDR3 totals 14 residues. Germline loops: CDR1 SQVTM, CDR2 ANQGSEA. V was clipped by 4 bases and J by 7 bases, with 16 bases between them. CDR3 sequence reads: CSVAPSQIGGELFF. DNA of the CDR3: TGCAGCGTTGCCCCCAGCCAGATCGGCGGGGAGCTGTTTTTT.

The chain is built from TRBV6-5 and TRBJ2-7, with D perhaps matching TRBD2 (6 bases). In germline, CDR1 is MNHEY, CDR2 SVGAGI. This CDR3 is 15 amino acids long. Trimming removed 0 bases at V and 4 bases at J, with 13 bases between. The CDR3 sequence is CASSYSTSGVYEQYF. Here the CDR3 DNA reads TGTGCCAGCAGTTACTCGACGTCGGGAGTATACGAGCAGTACTTC.

A few counts support this clone. V is TRBV29-1 and J is TRBJ2-5; 7 bases map to TRBD2. The CDR3 extends over 12 amino acids. J gave up 5 bases and V 1 base, and 1 base lay outside the gene matches. The germline V gene has CDR1 SQVTM and CDR2 ANQGSEA. The CDR3 is CSVEGGGETQYF. Here the CDR3 DNA reads TGCAGCGTTGAAGGGGGAGGGGAGACCCAGTACTTC.

The rearrangement links TRBV4-1 to TRBJ2-5; D is perhaps TRBD2 (5 bases). From germline, CDR1 is MGHRA and CDR2 YSYEKL. Trimming pared 4 bases from V and 5 bases from J, leaving 14 bases between. The CDR3 consists of 14 residues. Written as DNA, the CDR3 is TGCGCCAGCAGCCCGGGCCCAACGGGGGAGACCCAGTACTTC. This translates into CASSPGPTGETQYF.

A few counts support this clone. V is TRBV29-1 and J is TRBJ2-1; no clear D. Trimming removed 6 bases at V and 10 bases at J, with 19 bases between. This CDR3 comprises 13 residues. In germline, CDR1 is SQVTM, CDR2 ANQGSEA. CDR3 nucleotides: TGCAGCGTGAAGGACCTGGGCCCTGTCGAGCAGTTCTTC. As protein: CSVKDLGPVEQFF.

This clone was seen a handful of times. The chain combines TRBV5-1 with TRBJ2-1; D gene unclear. V lost 4 bases and J lost 0, with 8 bases in between. The germline V gene has CDR1 SGHRS and CDR2 YFSETQ. The CDR3 consists of 14 residues. The CDR3, as DNA: TGCGCCAGCAGCGTGCAGAGCTCCTACAATGAGCAGTTCTTC. Translation gives CASSVQSSYNEQFF.

The chain combines TRBV6-5 with TRBJ2-3; D perhaps matches TRBD2 (5 bases). CDR1 MNHEY and CDR2 SVGAGI come from the germline V gene. The CDR3 has 13 amino acids. V lost 2 bases to trimming and J lost 6 bases, with 9 bases between them. CDR3 residues: CASSYGSGDTQYF. CDR3 sequence (DNA): TGTGCCAGCAGTTACGGGTCGGGGGATACGCAGTATTTT.

V usage is TRBV30 and J usage is TRBJ2-6; D is possibly TRBD2 (5 bases). The germline V and J ends were trimmed by 0 bases and 0 bases, with 18 bases remaining between them. The CDR3 has 19 residues. The germline V gene encodes CDR1 GTSNPN and CDR2 SVGIG (reference sequence). The CDR3 sequence: CAWSVRRTLSGSGANVLTF. The DNA of the CDR3 is TGTGCCTGGAGTGTGCGGAGGACCCTCTCTGGCTCTGGGGCCAACGTCCTGACTTTC.

The chain employs TRBV5-1 and TRBJ2-1, with TRBD2 identical over 9 bases. The trim removed 2 bases at V and 0 bases at J, leaving 0 bases unmatched. CDR3 length: 15 amino acids. The germline V gene has CDR1 SGHRS and CDR2 YFSETQ. CDR3 sequence reads: CASSFSGSSYNEQFF. The CDR3 DNA follows: TGCGCCAGCAGCTTTAGCGGGAGCTCCTACAATGAGCAGTTCTTC.

This clone appeared a few times. This chain joins TRBV4-3 and TRBJ2-3; 7 nucleotides agree with TRBD2. J was trimmed by 9 bases and V by 1 base; bases with no gene match: 13. This CDR3 contains 16 residues. Germline V gene sequence: CDR1 LGHNA, CDR2 YSLEER. The CDR3 nucleotides read TGCGCCAGCAGCCAAGGACTAGCCCTCCGCTATGGAACGCAGTATTTT. Its translation: CASSQGLALRYGTQYF.

This clone was seen more than once but under ten times. In nucleotides, the CDR3 is TGCAGCGTTGAACCCAGGGAAAGCTCCTACGAGCAGTACTTC. Translated, it gives CSVEPRESSYEQYF. The J gene is TRBJ2-7, the V gene TRBV29-1, with D perhaps TRBD1 (5 bases). Germline-derived CDR1 and CDR2 are SQVTM and ANQGSEA. The CDR3 length is 14 residues. The V and J ends lost 2 bases and 0 bases respectively, with 11 bases between them.

The V call is TRBV28, the J call TRBJ2-4, with D unresolved. This CDR3 spans 14 amino acids. The ends were cut back, 5 bases at V and 0 bases at J, with 8 bases in the middle. CDR1 is MDHEN and CDR2 is SYDVKM in the germline V gene. CDR3 amino acids: CASSRGQAKNIQYF. The CDR3, as DNA: TGTGCCAGCAGTCGCGGTCAAGCCAAAAACATTCAGTACTTC.

As regards this clone: Germline and junction disagree at one end, which may indicate a read error. The CDR3 nucleotides are TGTGCTAGCAGCTTATCCCCAGGGGGTCAAGAGACCCAGTACTTC. As protein: CASSLSPGGQETQYF. This rearrangement joins TRBV7-7 to TRBJ2-5; 7 bases match TRBD1. The CDR3 loop spans 15 amino acids. Germline V lookup: CDR1 SSHAT, CDR2 FNYEAQ (reference sequence).

This rearrangement joins TRBV9 to TRBJ2-4; 8 nucleotides agree with TRBD1. With V trimmed by 4 bases and J by 4 bases, 7 bases remained unmatched. From germline, CDR1 is SGDLS and CDR2 YYNGEE. The CDR3 is 15 amino acids. The CDR3 spells CASSPRGQVKNIQYF. CDR3 coding DNA: TGTGCCAGCAGCCCGCGGGGACAGGTAAAAAACATTCAGTACTTC.

The table lists this clone with a few counts. The CDR3 coding sequence is TGCAGCGTTGGTGGGGCCCTCACAGATACGCAGTATTTT. It specifies CSVGGALTDTQYF. This sequence joins TRBV29-1 and TRBJ2-3; D is perhaps TRBD1 (5 bases). CDR3 size: 13 residues. V was shortened by 4 bases and J by 2 bases, with 10 bases between the two germline ends. Germline-derived CDR1 and CDR2 are SQVTM and ANQGSEA.

V usage is TRBV29-1 and J usage is TRBJ2-5; TRBD1 agrees at 8 bases. Unmatched junction bases numbered 6, after V lost 7 bases and J lost 5 bases. This CDR3 is 12 amino acids long. In germline, CDR1 is SQVTM, CDR2 ANQGSEA. CDR3 region: CSAGQGYETQYF. DNA of the CDR3: TGCAGCGCCGGACAGGGTTACGAGACCCAGTACTTC.